A selection of T cell receptor beta chains follows, all from one sample in a study of blood T cell repertoires in COVID-19. The method was immunoSEQ multiplex PCR; TCRdb's version includes in-frame clones alone and lacks a portion of them. The sample records 110,000 or so clones, 85% being singletons. The sample taken for sequencing was peripheral blood. These receptors were obtained from a man aged 55 to 70 with acute or convalescent COVID-19. Both conserved end residues are part of each CDR3. A D gene is named only where the DNA matches it firmly. Clone size is stated in some rows and not others, as once, few, many or a class when expanded.

abundance | d_gene | j_gene | v_gene | CDR3aa | CDR3nt
. | TRBD2 | TRBJ2-4 | TRBV28 | CASSLAGGIKNIQYF | TGTGCCAGCAGTTTAGCGGGAGGAATCAAAAACATTCAGTACTTC
. | . | TRBJ2-7 | TRBV28 | CASHLGVKPYEQYF | TGTGCCAGCCATCTAGGGGTAAAGCCCTACGAGCAGTACTTC
. | . | TRBJ2-1 | TRBV7-8 | CASSLAGRGKEQFF | TGTGCCAGCAGCTTAGCTGGGAGGGGGAAGGAGCAGTTCTTC
once | . | TRBJ2-5 | TRBV11-3 | CASSVQGAETQYF | TGTGCCAGCAGCGTACAGGGCGCGGAGACCCAGTACTTC
few | . | TRBJ1-2 | TRBV6-4 | CASSDSGRLTTF | TGTGCCAGCAGTGACTCAGGCCGACTCACCACCTTC
. | . | TRBJ1-4 | TRBV6-5 | CASRPGGVPNEKLFF | TGTGCCAGCAGACCGGGGGGGGTCCCTAATGAAAAACTGTTTTTT
. | TRBD1 | TRBJ2-5 | TRBV6-5 | CASSEVRGRETQYF | TGTGCCAGCAGCGAGGTGAGGGGGCGAGAGACCCAGTACTTC
few | . | TRBJ1-2 | TRBV6-5 | CASSPRGVYGYTF | TGTGCCAGCAGCCCCCGGGGGGTTTATGGCTACACCTTC
. | TRBD2 | TRBJ2-4 | TRBV9 | CASSVDGRISNIQYF | TGTGCCAGCAGCGTAGACGGGAGGATCAGTAACATTCAGTACTTC
. | TRBD2 | TRBJ2-1 | TRBV5-6 | CASSKREVYNEQFF | TGTGCCAGCAGCAAGCGGGAAGTCTACAATGAGCAGTTCTTC
. | TRBD2 | TRBJ2-5 | TRBV3-1/TRBV3-2 | CASSPGVAGGQETQYF | TGTGCCAGCAGCCCCGGAGTAGCGGGAGGGCAAGAGACCCAGTACTTC
. | TRBD2 | TRBJ2-1 | TRBV11-2 | CASSLGLAGEYNEQFF | TGTGCCAGCAGCTTAGGATTAGCGGGAGAGTACAATGAGCAGTTCTTC
. | . | TRBJ2-5 | TRBV6-2/TRBV6-3 | CASSYEGAAPSYLGETQYF | TGTGCCAGCAGTTACGAGGGCGCTGCCCCATCCTACCTCGGAGAGACCCAGTACTTC
. | . | TRBJ2-3 | TRBV2 | CASSIPPDTQYF | TGTGCCAGCAGTATCCCCCCGGATACGCAGTATTTT
. | . | TRBJ2-2 | TRBV19 | CASSIIGRTGELFF | TGTGCCAGTAGTATAATCGGCAGGACCGGGGAGCTGTTTTTT
. | TRBD1 | TRBJ1-5 | TRBV18 | CASSQQWTGVDQPQHF | TGTGCCAGCTCACAACAGTGGACAGGGGTGGATCAGCCCCAGCATTTT
. | TRBD1 | TRBJ2-1 | TRBV5-1 | CASSSGQEYNEQFF | TGCGCCAGCAGCTCGGGACAGGAATACAATGAGCAGTTCTTC
. | . | TRBJ2-5 | TRBV6-2/TRBV6-3 | CASSYFPGETQYF | TGTGCCAGCAGTTACTTCCCCGGAGAGACCCAGTACTTC
. | . | TRBJ2-2 | TRBV5-1 | CASSLAGGFNTGELFF | TGCGCCAGCAGCTTGGCCGGCGGGTTTAACACCGGGGAGCTGTTTTTT
. | TRBD2 | TRBJ2-1 | TRBV6-6 | CASTLGGGSYNEQFF | TGTGCCAGCACCCTGGGGGGGGGTTCCTACAATGAGCAGTTCTTC
few | TRBD1 | TRBJ2-6 | TRBV6-2/TRBV6-3 | CASSKGQAPSGANVLTF | TGTGCCAGCAGTAAAGGACAGGCCCCCTCTGGGGCCAACGTCCTGACTTTC
. | TRBD2 | TRBJ2-3 | TRBV5-1 | CASSLTSGNTDTQYF | TGCGCCAGCAGCCTGACTAGCGGAAACACAGATACGCAGTATTTT
. | . | TRBJ1-5 | TRBV28 | CASSIEQPQHF | TGTGCCAGCAGTATCGAGCAGCCCCAGCATTTT
. | TRBD2 | TRBJ2-1 | TRBV7-3 | CASSLTTSGYNEQFF | TGTGCCAGCAGCTTAACGACTAGCGGCTACAATGAGCAGTTCTTC
. | TRBD1 | TRBJ2-7 | TRBV4-1 | CASSLWTGAKEEQYF | TGCGCCAGCAGCCTTTGGACAGGGGCCAAGGAGGAGCAGTACTTC